Each of the 32 T cell receptor beta chains below was sequenced from the same sample in a study of immune evolution from preneoplasia to lung adenocarcinoma. Using immunoSEQ multiplex PCR, the repertoire was profiled, and TCRdb retains in-frame clones only, with some absent. Of about 5,100 clones listed, less than 80% are singletons. Material for sequencing was FFPE minimally invasive lung adenocarcinoma tissue. The receptors were gathered from a person aged 50-75 years with lung adenocarcinoma.

This clone showed up just a few times. The chain uses TRBV7-8 and TRBJ2-2; 7 bases line up with TRBD2. The CDR3 totals 16 residues. V lost 1 base and J lost 1; bases outside the gene matches: 3. The V gene's germline CDR1 is SGHVS and CDR2 FQNEAQ. CDR3 region: CASSLEGGGNTGELFF. The CDR3 DNA reads as TGTGCCAGCAGCTTAGAGGGCGGGGGGAACACCGGGGAGCTGTTTTTT.

The rearrangement uses TRBV5-4 and TRBJ1-2, with D uncertain. Trimming stripped 0 bases from V and 1 base from J, with 7 bases between. Looked up from germline, CDR1 is SGHNT and CDR2 is YYREEE (reference sequence). The CDR3 contains 14 residues. As DNA, the CDR3 is TGTGCCAGCAGCTTGGAGGGCAGTAACTATGGCTACACCTTC. Protein sequence: CASSLEGSNYGYTF.

This chain connects TRBV18 to TRBJ2-1, with D tentatively TRBD2 (6 bases). Trimming stripped 3 bases from V and 5 bases from J, with 20 bases between. Germline lookup yields CDR1 KGHSH and CDR2 LQKENI. This CDR3 contains 17 residues. The CDR3 DNA sequence: TGTGCCAGCTCACCGCGGACCGGGAGACTGGAAGACAATGAGCAGTTCTTC. It codes for CASSPRTGRLEDNEQFF.

This clone came up a few times. This chain links TRBV6-6 with TRBJ2-7; D is undetermined. Deletions cut 5 bases from V and 2 bases from J, with 16 bases between. The CDR3 runs 15 residues. Germline V CDR1 and CDR2: MNHNY, SVGAGI (reference sequence). The CDR3 sequence is CASSLIGGTTYEQYF. The CDR3 region has the DNA TGTGCCAGCAGTCTCATCGGCGGTACGACCTACGAGCAGTACTTC.

This sequence joins TRBV7-8 and TRBJ2-7, with 7 nucleotides matching TRBD2. The CDR3 runs 14 residues. CDR1 and CDR2 from the germline V gene are SGHVS and FQNEAQ. J gave up 5 bases and V 7 bases, and 11 bases lay outside the gene matches. The CDR3 coding sequence is TGTGCCAGCAATCGGGGGACTAACACACACGAGCAGTACTTC. Residues: CASNRGTNTHEQYF.

This sequence joins TRBV5-5 and TRBJ1-2; the D is unclear. Per germline, CDR1 SGHKS and CDR2 YYEKEE (reference sequence). Trimming took off 3 bases at V and 2 bases at J, with 14 bases between the two ends. This CDR3 is 15 amino acids long. The CDR3 nucleotides are TGTGCCAGCAGCTACGACGGAGGAATCAACTATGGCTACACCTTC. This encodes CASSYDGGINYGYTF.

A few counts support this clone. The J gene is TRBJ1-1, the V gene TRBV18; D call uncertain. V was pared by 2 bases and J by 1 base, with 5 bases between. CDR1 is KGHSH and CDR2 is LQKENI in the germline V gene. This CDR3 region has 13 residues. DNA of the CDR3: TGTGCCAGCTCACCAGTACAGAACACTGAAGCTTTCTTT. This sequence encodes CASSPVQNTEAFF. Variable domain in full (rest from reference TRBV18 and TRBJ1-1): NAGVMQNPRHLVRRRGQEARLRCSPMKGHSHVYWYRQLPEEGLKFMVYLQKENIIDESGMPKERFSAEFPKEGPSILRIQQVVRGDSAAYFCASSPVQNTEAFFGQGTRLTVV.

This clone was observed a handful of times. The CDR3 DNA sequence: TGTGCCAGCAGCGAACCGGGACAGGGGGCGCGTGGCTACACCTTC. The encoded protein is CASSEPGQGARGYTF. This rearrangement joins TRBV7-2 to TRBJ1-2; 12 nucleotides match TRBD1. This CDR3 has 15 amino acids. Trimming took 5 bases from V and 7 from J; bases not matched to a gene: 8. The V gene's germline CDR1 is SGHTA and CDR2 FQGNSA.

The V gene is TRBV28, the J gene TRBJ2-7; 9 bases line up with TRBD1. Per germline, CDR1 MDHEN and CDR2 SYDVKM. V dropped 6 bases and J dropped 3; count of bases not matched to a gene: 9. This CDR3 comprises 15 residues. The CDR3 coding sequence is TGTGCCAGCAGAGCGACGGGACAGGGCCTCTACGAGCAGTACTTC. It specifies CASRATGQGLYEQYF.

This clone was counted a few times. This chain links TRBV7-9 with TRBJ2-1; 7 nucleotides agree with TRBD1. Germline CDR1 reads SEHNR; CDR2 reads FQNEAQ (reference sequence). Trimming cost V 5 bases and J 6 bases; bases outside gene matches: 10. This CDR3 is built from 15 residues. The CDR3 spells CASSPPGQSGNEQFF. CDR3 in DNA: TGTGCCAGCAGCCCCCCGGGACAGTCAGGCAATGAGCAGTTCTTC.

The chain employs TRBV7-9 and TRBJ2-7; 11 bases line up with TRBD2. V trimming: 1 base; J trimming: 0 bases; junction bases outside the gene matches: 11. This CDR3 has 19 residues. The germline V gene encodes CDR1 SEHNR and CDR2 FQNEAQ (reference sequence). The CDR3 sequence: CASSLVRPSGTSGSYEQYF. CDR3 coding DNA: TGTGCCAGCAGCTTAGTGCGCCCTTCGGGGACTAGCGGCTCCTACGAGCAGTACTTC.

The gene calls are TRBV2 and TRBJ2-5; 8 bases line up with TRBD2. V dropped 4 bases and J dropped 6; count of bases not matched to a gene: 10. From germline, CDR1 is SNHLY and CDR2 FYNNEI. The CDR3 spans 15 residues. The CDR3 protein is CASSANRGGLKTQYF. The CDR3 DNA sequence: TGTGCCAGCAGTGCTAACCGGGGGGGCCTTAAGACCCAGTACTTC.

The CDR3 bases are TGTGCCAGCAGGGTCGAAGGGGCCCTGAACACCGGGGAGCTGTTTTTT. It codes for CASRVEGALNTGELFF. The chain uses TRBV2 and TRBJ2-2; D might be TRBD1 (5 bases). The CDR3 length is 16 residues. The V and J ends lost 6 bases and 1 base respectively, with 15 bases between them. Germline loops: CDR1 SNHLY, CDR2 FYNNEI.

This clone was counted only a few times. The chain recombines TRBV7-9 with TRBJ2-1, with TRBD2 as a possible D gene (7 bases). V lost 0 bases, J lost 8 bases, and 11 bases lay in between. This CDR3 has 14 residues. The V gene's germline CDR1 is SEHNR and CDR2 FQNEAQ (reference sequence). The CDR3 region has the DNA TGTGCCAGCAGCTTAGCGGGAGGGGGAGATGAGCAGTTCTTC. This gives the protein CASSLAGGGDEQFF.

This clone came up a few times. V gene TRBV27 combines with J gene TRBJ1-1; no definite D call. The CDR3 totals 15 residues. Germline-derived CDR1 and CDR2 are MNHEY and SMNVEV (reference sequence). The V gene lost 8 bases and the J gene lost 8 bases, with 24 bases spanning the gap. The CDR3 region is CASARTNSLTAEAFF. CDR3 sequence (DNA): TGTGCCAGCGCTCGGACGAATAGCCTAACAGCGGAAGCTTTCTTT.

In the case of this clone: Other DNA variants within this sample encode the same CDR3. This chain uses TRBV6-5 with TRBJ2-2; D perhaps matches TRBD2 (5 bases). V shed 4 bases and J shed 4 bases, with 13 bases lying between them. This CDR3 has 15 amino acids. Looked up from germline, CDR1 is MNHEY and CDR2 is SVGAGI. CDR3 region: CASSLRGLATGELFF. The CDR3 DNA sequence: TGTGCCAGCAGTTTACGGGGTCTGGCCACCGGGGAGCTGTTTTTT.

This rearrangement joins TRBV10-3 to TRBJ2-7, with a weak D call TRBD1 (6 bases). CDR3 length: 15 residues. V lost 1 base and J lost 0, with 10 bases in between. Germline assignment: CDR1 ENHRY and CDR2 SYGVKD. In DNA, the CDR3 is TGTGCCATCAGTGAGTTCCAGGGGCCCTCCTACGAGCAGTACTTC. It yields the protein CAISEFQGPSYEQYF.

This sequence joins TRBV16 and TRBJ2-2, with D unclear. Germline V gene data show CDR1 as KGHSY and CDR2 as FQNENV. V shed 0 bases and J shed 7 bases, with 6 bases lying between them. The CDR3 is made up of 13 amino acids. The CDR3 region has the DNA TGTGCCAGCAGCCAATCTCCGGGCGGGGAGCTGTTTTTT. This codes for CASSQSPGGELFF.

This chain connects TRBV7-9 to TRBJ1-4, with 9 bases identical to TRBD1. V lost 5 bases to trimming and J lost 6 bases; unmatched junction nucleotides: 19. Germline CDR1 reads SEHNR; CDR2 reads FQNEAQ (reference sequence). The CDR3 loop spans 19 amino acids. CDR3 residues: CASSPWGQGDPVEDEKLFF. CDR3 coding DNA: TGTGCCAGCAGCCCCTGGGGACAGGGCGATCCTGTCGAGGATGAAAAACTGTTTTTT.

The chain employs TRBV6-6 and TRBJ1-1; TRBD1 might be the D (6 bases). In germline, CDR1 is MNHNY, CDR2 SVGAGI (reference sequence). Trimming took off 2 bases at V and 10 bases at J, with 11 bases between the two ends. This CDR3 has 12 residues. Here the CDR3 DNA reads TGTGCCAGCAGTTACGGCGGGGGCGCAGCTTTCTTT. Its protein is CASSYGGGAAFF.

This clone was detected a few times. The CDR3 sequence is CASSADVGTDTQYF. The DNA for the CDR3 is TGTGCCAGCAGCGCGGACGTCGGTACAGATACGCAGTATTTT. The genes are TRBV2 and TRBJ2-3; D gene ambiguous. Germline values: CDR1 SNHLY, CDR2 FYNNEI. The CDR3 is 14 amino acids. V was trimmed by 6 bases and J by 3 bases, leaving 13 bases between them. Together with reference TRBV2 and TRBJ2-3, the CDR3 gives the full variable domain: EPEVTQTPSHQVTQMGQEVILRCVPISNHLYFYWYRQILGQKVEFLVSFYNNEISEKSEIFDDQFSVERPDGSNFTLKIRSTKLEDSAMYFCASSADVGTDTQYFGPGTRLTVL.

The chain links TRBV27 to TRBJ1-2, with D possibly being TRBD1 (5 bases). The V end lost 3 bases, the J end lost 7 bases, and 12 bases lay between the germline ends. Germline CDR1 reads MNHEY; CDR2 reads SMNVEV (reference sequence). The CDR3 is 13 residues long. Here the CDR3 reads CASSFRQGSGYTF. CDR3 nucleotide sequence: TGTGCCAGCAGTTTCCGGCAGGGCTCTGGCTACACCTTC.

V is TRBV4-2 and J is TRBJ1-2; the D is unclear. V dropped 0 bases and J dropped 3 bases, with 17 bases sitting between them. The CDR3 is 17 amino acids. Looked up from germline, CDR1 is LGHNA and CDR2 is YNFKEQ. This CDR3 reads CASSQEADFGLYYGYTF. CDR3 nucleotides: TGTGCCAGCAGCCAAGAGGCCGACTTTGGTCTATACTATGGCTACACCTTC.

This chain's CDR3 is CASSGLRGTQYF. The CDR3 nucleotides read TGTGCCAGCAGCGGACTCAGGGGTACGCAGTATTTT. The chain employs TRBV2 and TRBJ2-3; weak D call: TRBD1 (6 bases). V lost 6 bases, J lost 8 bases, and 12 bases lay in between. This CDR3 comprises 12 residues. Germline V gives CDR1 SNHLY, CDR2 FYNNEI.

In nucleotides, the CDR3 is TGCGCCAGCAGCAAGACTAGTACGAGAACAGATACGCAGTATTTT. Translating it yields CASSKTSTRTDTQYF. J is TRBJ2-3 and V is TRBV4-1, with D perhaps matching TRBD2 (6 bases). Germline CDR1 is MGHRA and CDR2 is YSYEKL. V lost 5 bases, J lost 3 bases, and 15 bases lay in between. The CDR3 covers 15 residues.

The CDR3 loop reads CAWQGAGGQVDTQYF. The CDR3 bases are TGTGCCTGGCAAGGCGCGGGGGGGCAGGTGGATACGCAGTATTTT. This chain connects TRBV30 to TRBJ2-3; 9 bases fit TRBD2. Germline V gives CDR1 GTSNPN, CDR2 SVGIG (reference sequence). The CDR3 extends over 15 amino acids. J lost 6 bases, V lost 5 bases, and 12 bases had no gene match.

The rearrangement joins TRBV7-2 to TRBJ2-2; 8 nucleotides match TRBD2. This CDR3 has 14 amino acids. Germline V gene lookup returns CDR1 SGHTA and CDR2 FQGNSA. Trimming took 5 bases from V and 5 from J; bases not matched to a gene: 4. CDR3: CASSVGLGTGELFF. In DNA form, the CDR3 reads TGTGCCAGCAGCGTGGGACTAGGAACCGGGGAGCTGTTTTTT.

The V and J genes are TRBV7-2 and TRBJ1-1, with 9 bases that match TRBD1. Trimming removed 1 base from V and 2 bases from J; junction bases left unmatched: 2. The CDR3 is 15 residues long. The germline gives CDR1 SGHTA, CDR2 FQGNSA. CDR3 in amino acids: CASSLVTGGNTEAFF. The CDR3 DNA follows: TGTGCCAGCAGCTTAGTCACAGGGGGCAACACTGAAGCTTTCTTT.

This chain links TRBV11-3 with TRBJ2-7; no reliable D call. Germline CDR1 and CDR2: SGHNT and YENEEA. The ends were cut back, 4 bases at V and 7 bases at J, with 11 bases in the middle. CDR3 length: 12 amino acids. The CDR3 DNA is TGTGCCAGCAGCTCCCTAGGTGAAGAGCAGTACTTC. It specifies CASSSLGEEQYF.

The chain recombines TRBV6-6 with TRBJ1-2; D unclear. Germline V gene sequence: CDR1 MNHNY, CDR2 SVGAGI (reference sequence). The CDR3 spans 13 residues. Trimming left V 5 bases short and J 3 bases short, with 10 bases between. The CDR3 loop is CASSTSTYYGYTF. In nucleotides, the CDR3 is TGTGCCAGCAGTACATCTACCTACTATGGCTACACCTTC.

The chain uses TRBV6-5 and TRBJ1-1; D is undetermined. Germline assignment: CDR1 MNHEY and CDR2 SVGAGI. Trimming took off 6 bases at V and 1 base at J, with 9 bases between the two ends. This CDR3 has 13 amino acids. The DNA of the CDR3 is TGTGCCAGCAGCGAGACATGGAACACTGAAGCTTTCTTT. Translation gives CASSETWNTEAFF.

The chain has TRBV2 and TRBJ2-4; TRBD2 matches 7 bases. The CDR3 runs to 13 residues. The germline V gene encodes CDR1 SNHLY and CDR2 FYNNEI. The V and J ends lost 3 bases and 8 bases, in that order; junction bases with no gene match: 4. The CDR3 is CASSDAGRDIQYF. The CDR3 DNA sequence: TGTGCCAGCAGTGACGCAGGGAGGGACATTCAGTACTTC. The full variable domain, its missing parts supplied by reference TRBV2 and TRBJ2-4, is EPEVTQTPSHQVTQMGQEVILRCVPISNHLYFYWYRQILGQKVEFLVSFYNNEISEKSEIFDDQFSVERPDGSNFTLKIRSTKLEDSAMYFCASSDAGRDIQYFGAGTRLSVL.